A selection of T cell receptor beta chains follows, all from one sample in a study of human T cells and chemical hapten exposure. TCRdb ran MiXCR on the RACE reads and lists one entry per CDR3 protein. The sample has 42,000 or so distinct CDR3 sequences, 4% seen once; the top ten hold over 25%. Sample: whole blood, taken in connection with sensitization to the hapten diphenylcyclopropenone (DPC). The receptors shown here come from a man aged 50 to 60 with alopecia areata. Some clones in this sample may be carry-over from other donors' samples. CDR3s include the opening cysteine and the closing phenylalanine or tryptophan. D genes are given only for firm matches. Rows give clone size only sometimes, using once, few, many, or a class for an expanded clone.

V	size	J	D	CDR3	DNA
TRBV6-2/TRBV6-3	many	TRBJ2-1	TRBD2	CASRGSGVEPYNEQFF	TGTGCCAGCAGAGGTAGCGGGGTTGAACCCTACAATGAGCAGTTCTTC
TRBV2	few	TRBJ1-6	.	CASTELPKGAPLHF	TGTGCCAGCACCGAGCTCCCGAAAGGGGCACCCCTCCACTTT
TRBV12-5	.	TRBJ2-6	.	CASAPHPDSGANVLTF	TGTGCTAGTGCCCCCCACCCGGATTCTGGGGCCAACGTCCTGACTTTC
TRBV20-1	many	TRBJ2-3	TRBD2	CSAHPGLAGDPDTQYF	TGCAGTGCTCACCCTGGACTAGCGGGAGACCCAGATACGCAGTATTTT
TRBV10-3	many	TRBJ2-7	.	CAISESGASEPYEQYF	TGTGCCATCAGTGAGTCCGGGGCTAGCGAGCCCTACGAGCAGTACTTC
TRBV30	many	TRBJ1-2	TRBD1	CAWSWTGYGYTF	TGTGCCTGGAGCTGGACAGGGTATGGCTACACCTTC
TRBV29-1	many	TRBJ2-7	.	CSVEDSSYEQYF	TGCAGCGTTGAAGACAGTTCCTACGAGCAGTACTTC
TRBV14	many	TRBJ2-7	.	CASSPLVGAKGEQYF	TGTGCCAGCAGCCCTCTCGTAGGGGCGAAGGGAGAGCAGTACTTC
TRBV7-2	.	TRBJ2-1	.	CASSPTDSGNEQFF	TGTGCCAGCAGCCCCACGGACTCCGGGAATGAGCAGTTCTTC
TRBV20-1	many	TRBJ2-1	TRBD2	CSARARGSSYNEQFF	TGCAGTGCTAGAGCTCGCGGGAGCTCCTACAATGAGCAGTTCTTC
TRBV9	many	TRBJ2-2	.	CASSVQQGGTGELFF	TGTGCCAGCAGCGTCCAACAGGGCGGCACCGGGGAGCTGTTTTTT
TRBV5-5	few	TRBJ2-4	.	CASSLVQPTKNIQYF	TGTGCCAGCAGCTTGGTCCAGCCTACCAAAAACATTCAGTACTTC
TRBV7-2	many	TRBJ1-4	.	CASRQGSNEKLFF	TGTGCCAGCCGTCAGGGTTCCAATGAAAAACTGTTTTTT
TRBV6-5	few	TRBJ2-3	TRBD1	CASSYAGTGEDTQYF	TGTGCCAGCAGTTATGCCGGGACAGGGGAGGATACGCAGTATTTT
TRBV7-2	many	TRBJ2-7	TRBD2	CASSLVGAGGGYEQYF	TGTGCCAGCAGCTTAGTTGGAGCGGGAGGGGGGTACGAGCAGTACTTC
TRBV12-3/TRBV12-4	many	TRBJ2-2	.	CASSVNTGELFF	TGTGCCAGCAGTGTCAACACCGGGGAGCTGTTTTTT
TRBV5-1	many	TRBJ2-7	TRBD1	CASSGTGGWSYEQYF	TGCGCCAGCAGCGGGACAGGGGGCTGGTCCTACGAGCAGTACTTC
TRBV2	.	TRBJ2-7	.	CASSVRVFTYEQYF	TGTGCCAGCAGTGTTCGGGTTTTTACCTACGAGCAGTACTTC
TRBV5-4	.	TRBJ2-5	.	CASSLDRGQGETQYF	TGTGCCAGCAGCTTGGATCGGGGGCAGGGAGAGACCCAGTACTTC
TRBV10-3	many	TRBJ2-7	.	CATSRSLTSYEQYF	TGTGCCACCAGCCGGAGTTTAACCTCCTACGAGCAGTACTTC
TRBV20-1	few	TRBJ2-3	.	CSARDMASYTDTQYF	TGCAGTGCTAGAGATATGGCTAGCTACACAGATACGCAGTATTTT
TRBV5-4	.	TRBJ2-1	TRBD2	CASSTGLAGADEQFF	TGTGCCAGCAGCACGGGACTAGCGGGAGCGGATGAGCAGTTCTTC
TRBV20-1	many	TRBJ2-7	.	CSARAPAGAGTPYEQYF	TGCAGTGCTAGAGCCCCGGCCGGCGCGGGAACTCCCTACGAGCAGTACTTC